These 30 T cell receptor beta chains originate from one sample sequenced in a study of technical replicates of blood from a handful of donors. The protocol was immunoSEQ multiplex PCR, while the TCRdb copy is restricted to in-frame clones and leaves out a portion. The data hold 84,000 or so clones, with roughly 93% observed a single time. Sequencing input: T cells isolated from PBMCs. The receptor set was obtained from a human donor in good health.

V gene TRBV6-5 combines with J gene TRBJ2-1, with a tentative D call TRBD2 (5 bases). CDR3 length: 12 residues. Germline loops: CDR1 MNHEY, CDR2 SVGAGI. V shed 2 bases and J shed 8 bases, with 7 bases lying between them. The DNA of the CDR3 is TGTGCCAGCAGTTACAGAGGGTATGAGCAGTTCTTC. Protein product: CASSYRGYEQFF.

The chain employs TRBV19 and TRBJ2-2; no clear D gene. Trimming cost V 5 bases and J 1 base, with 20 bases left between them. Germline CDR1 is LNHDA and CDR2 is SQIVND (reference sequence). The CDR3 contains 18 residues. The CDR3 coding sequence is TGTGCCAGTAGTCTCCCGAGACTTGCCCAAGTGAACACCGGGGAGCTGTTTTTT. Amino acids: CASSLPRLAQVNTGELFF.

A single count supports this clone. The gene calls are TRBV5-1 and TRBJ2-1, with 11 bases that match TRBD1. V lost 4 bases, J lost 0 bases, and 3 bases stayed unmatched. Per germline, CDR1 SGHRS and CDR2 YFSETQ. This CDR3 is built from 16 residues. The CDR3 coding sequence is TGCGCCAGCAGCCTAGGACAGGGGGCCTCCTACAATGAGCAGTTCTTC. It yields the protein CASSLGQGASYNEQFF.

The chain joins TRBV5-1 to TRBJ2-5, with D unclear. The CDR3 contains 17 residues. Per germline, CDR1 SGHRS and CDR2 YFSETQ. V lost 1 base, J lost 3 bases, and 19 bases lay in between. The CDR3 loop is CASSLSTDGVVKETQYF. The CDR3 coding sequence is TGCGCCAGCAGCTTGTCAACCGACGGAGTTGTCAAAGAGACCCAGTACTTC.

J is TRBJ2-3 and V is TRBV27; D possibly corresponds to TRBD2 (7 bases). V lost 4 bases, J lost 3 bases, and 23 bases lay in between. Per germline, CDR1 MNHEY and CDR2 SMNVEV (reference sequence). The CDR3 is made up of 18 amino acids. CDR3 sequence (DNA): TGTGCCAGCAGTTATGCCCCGGGGAGGGGGGAAAAAACAGATACGCAGTATTTT. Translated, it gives CASSYAPGRGEKTDTQYF.

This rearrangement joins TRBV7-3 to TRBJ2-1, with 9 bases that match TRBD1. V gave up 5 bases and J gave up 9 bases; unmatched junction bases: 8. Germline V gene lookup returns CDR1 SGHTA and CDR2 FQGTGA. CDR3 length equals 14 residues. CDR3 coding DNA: TGTGCCAGCAGCACGGACAGGGGAGGAATTGAGCAGTTCTTC. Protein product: CASSTDRGGIEQFF.

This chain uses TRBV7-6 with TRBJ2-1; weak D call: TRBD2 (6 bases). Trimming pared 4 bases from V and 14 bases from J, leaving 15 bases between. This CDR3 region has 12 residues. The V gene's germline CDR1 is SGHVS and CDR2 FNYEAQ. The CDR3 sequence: CASSYPAGREFF. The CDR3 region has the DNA TGTGCCAGCAGCTACCCGGCGGGGCGGGAGTTCTTC.

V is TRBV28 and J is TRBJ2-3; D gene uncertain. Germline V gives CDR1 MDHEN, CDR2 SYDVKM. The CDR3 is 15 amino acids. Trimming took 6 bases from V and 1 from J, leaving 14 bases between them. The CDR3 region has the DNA TGTGCCAGCAGGAGCCCTAGTGTTGGCACAGATACGCAGTATTTT. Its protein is CASRSPSVGTDTQYF.

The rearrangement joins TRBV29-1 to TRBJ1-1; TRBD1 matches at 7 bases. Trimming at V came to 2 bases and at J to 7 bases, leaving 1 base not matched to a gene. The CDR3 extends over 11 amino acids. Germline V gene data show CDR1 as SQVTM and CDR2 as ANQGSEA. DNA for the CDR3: TGCAGCGTTGAATGGGACAGTGAAGCTTTCTTT. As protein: CSVEWDSEAFF. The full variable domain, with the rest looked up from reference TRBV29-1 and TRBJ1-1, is SAVISQKPSRDICQRGTSLTIQCQVDSQVTMMFWYRQQPGQSLTLIATANQGSEATYESGFVIDKFPISRPNLTFSTLTVSNMSPEDSSIYLCSVEWDSEAFFGQGTRLTVV.

Here the CDR3 reads CASSEDVGSALSLGEQYF. In DNA form, the CDR3 reads TGCGCCAGCAGTGAAGATGTTGGGTCCGCTCTCTCCCTAGGCGAGCAGTACTTC. V usage is TRBV10-1 and J usage is TRBJ2-7; no definite D call. Per germline, CDR1 WNHNN and CDR2 SYGVQD (reference sequence). The CDR3 consists of 18 residues. With 3 bases removed from V and 6 bases from J, the gap between germline ends came to 27 bases.

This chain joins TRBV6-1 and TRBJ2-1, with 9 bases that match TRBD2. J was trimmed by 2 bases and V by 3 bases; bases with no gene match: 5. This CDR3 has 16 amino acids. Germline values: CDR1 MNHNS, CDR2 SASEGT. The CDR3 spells CASSDPSGVTYNEQFF. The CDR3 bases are TGTGCCAGCAGTGACCCTAGCGGGGTTACCTACAATGAGCAGTTCTTC.

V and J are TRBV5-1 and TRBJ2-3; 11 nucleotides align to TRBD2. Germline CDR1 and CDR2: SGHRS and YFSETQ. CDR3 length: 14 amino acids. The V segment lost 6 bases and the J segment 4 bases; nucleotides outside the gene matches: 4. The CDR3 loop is CASTSGGNPDTQYF. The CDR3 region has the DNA TGCGCCAGCACTAGCGGGGGGAACCCAGATACGCAGTATTTT.

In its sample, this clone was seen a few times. CDR3 protein: CASSTTGTATEAFF. The CDR3 DNA sequence: TGTGCCAGCAGTACCACTGGGACAGCGACTGAAGCTTTCTTT. The V call is TRBV6-6, the J call TRBJ1-1, with 7 positions matching TRBD1. Germline V gives CDR1 MNHNY, CDR2 SVGAGI (reference sequence). The CDR3 extends over 14 amino acids. V shed 5 bases and J 5 bases; nucleotides not matched to a gene: 8.

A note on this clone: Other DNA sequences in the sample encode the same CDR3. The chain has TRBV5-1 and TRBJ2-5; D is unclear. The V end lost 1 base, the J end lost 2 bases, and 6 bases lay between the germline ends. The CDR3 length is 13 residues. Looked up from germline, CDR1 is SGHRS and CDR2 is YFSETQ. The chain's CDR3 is CASSLSGQETQYF. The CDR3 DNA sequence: TGCGCCAGCAGCTTGTCAGGTCAAGAGACCCAGTACTTC.

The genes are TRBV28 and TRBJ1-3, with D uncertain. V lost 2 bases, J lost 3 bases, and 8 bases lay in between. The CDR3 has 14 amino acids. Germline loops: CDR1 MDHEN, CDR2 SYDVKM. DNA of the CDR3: TGTGCCAGCAGTTTAACTAGTTTTGGAAACACCATATATTTT. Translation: CASSLTSFGNTIYF.

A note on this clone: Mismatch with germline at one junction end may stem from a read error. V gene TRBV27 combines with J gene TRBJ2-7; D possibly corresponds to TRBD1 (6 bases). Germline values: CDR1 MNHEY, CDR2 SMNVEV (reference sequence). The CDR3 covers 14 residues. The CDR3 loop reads CASSLSGQLYEQYF. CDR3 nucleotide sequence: TGTGCCAGCAGTCTATCAGGACAGCTCTACGAGCAGTACTTC.

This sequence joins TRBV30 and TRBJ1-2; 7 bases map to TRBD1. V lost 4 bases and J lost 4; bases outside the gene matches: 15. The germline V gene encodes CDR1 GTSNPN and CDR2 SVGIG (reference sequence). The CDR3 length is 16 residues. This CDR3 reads CAWKEYRTGHGYGYTF. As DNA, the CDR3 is TGTGCCTGGAAAGAGTATAGGACAGGTCATGGCTATGGCTACACCTTC. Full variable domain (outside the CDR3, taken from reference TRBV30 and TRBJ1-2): SQTIHQWPATLVQPVGSPLSLECTVEGTSNPNLYWYRQAAGRGLQLLFYSVGIGQISSEVPQNLSASRPQDRQFILSSKKLLLSDSGFYLCAWKEYRTGHGYGYTFGSGTRLTVV.

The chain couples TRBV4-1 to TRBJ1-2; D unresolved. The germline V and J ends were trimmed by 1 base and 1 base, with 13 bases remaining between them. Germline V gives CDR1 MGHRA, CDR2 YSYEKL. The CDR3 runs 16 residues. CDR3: CASSQAWTGNNYGYTF. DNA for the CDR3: TGCGCCAGCAGCCAAGCTTGGACGGGGAATAACTATGGCTACACCTTC.

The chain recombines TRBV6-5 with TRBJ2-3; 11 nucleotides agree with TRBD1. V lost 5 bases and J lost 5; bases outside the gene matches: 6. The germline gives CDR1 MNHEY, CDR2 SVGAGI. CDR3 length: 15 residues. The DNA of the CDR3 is TGTGCCAGCAGTAATTGGGACAGGGGGGTAGATACGCAGTATTTT. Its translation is CASSNWDRGVDTQYF.

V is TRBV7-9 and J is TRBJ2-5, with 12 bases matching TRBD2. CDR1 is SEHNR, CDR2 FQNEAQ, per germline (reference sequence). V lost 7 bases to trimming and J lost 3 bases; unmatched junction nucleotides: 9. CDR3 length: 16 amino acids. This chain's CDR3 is CASTTLRTSGEETQYF. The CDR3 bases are TGTGCCAGCACCACCCTCCGGACTAGCGGGGAAGAGACCCAGTACTTC.

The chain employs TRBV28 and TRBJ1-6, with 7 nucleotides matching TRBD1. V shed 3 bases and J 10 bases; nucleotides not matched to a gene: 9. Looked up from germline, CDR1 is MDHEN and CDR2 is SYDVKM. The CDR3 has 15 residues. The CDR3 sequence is CASSFGTARHSPLHF. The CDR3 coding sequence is TGTGCCAGCAGTTTCGGGACAGCAAGGCACTCACCCCTCCACTTT. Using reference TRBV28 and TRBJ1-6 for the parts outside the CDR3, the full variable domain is DVKVTQSSRYLVKRTGEKVFLECVQDMDHENMFWYRQDPGLGLRLIYFSYDVKMKEKGDIPEGYSVSREKKERFSLILESASTNQTSMYLCASSFGTARHSPLHFGNGTRLTVT.

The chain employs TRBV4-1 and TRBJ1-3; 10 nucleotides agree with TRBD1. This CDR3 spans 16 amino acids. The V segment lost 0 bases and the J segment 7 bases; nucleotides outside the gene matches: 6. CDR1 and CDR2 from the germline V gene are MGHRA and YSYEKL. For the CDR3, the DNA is TGCGCCAGCAGCCAAGAGGCCTTGGGACAGGGGAACACCATATATTTT. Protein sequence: CASSQEALGQGNTIYF.

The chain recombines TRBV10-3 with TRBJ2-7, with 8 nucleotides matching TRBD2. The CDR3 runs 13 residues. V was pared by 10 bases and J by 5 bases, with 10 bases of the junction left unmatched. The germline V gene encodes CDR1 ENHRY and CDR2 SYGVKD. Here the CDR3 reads CATTRGGLDEQYF. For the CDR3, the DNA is TGTGCCACCACTCGGGGGGGGTTGGACGAGCAGTACTTC.

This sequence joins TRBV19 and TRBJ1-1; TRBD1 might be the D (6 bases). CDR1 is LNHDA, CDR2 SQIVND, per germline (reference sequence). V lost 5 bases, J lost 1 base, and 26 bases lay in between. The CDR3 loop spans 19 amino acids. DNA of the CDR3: TGTGCCAGTAGTGTCCGGGGGGCCCAACGAATAGAACGGAACACTGAAGCTTTCTTT. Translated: CASSVRGAQRIERNTEAFF.

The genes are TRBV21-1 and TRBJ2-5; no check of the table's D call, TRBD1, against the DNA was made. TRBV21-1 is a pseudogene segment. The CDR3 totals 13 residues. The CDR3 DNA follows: TGTGCCAGCAGCAAAGGAACAAAAGAGACCCAGTACTTC. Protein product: CASSKGTKETQYF.

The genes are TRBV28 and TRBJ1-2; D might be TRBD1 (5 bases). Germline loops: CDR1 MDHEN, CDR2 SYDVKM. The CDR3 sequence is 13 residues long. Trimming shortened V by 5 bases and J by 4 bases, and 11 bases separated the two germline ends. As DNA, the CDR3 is TGTGCCAGCAGTCCAGGGTACCTCTATGGCTACACCTTC. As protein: CASSPGYLYGYTF.

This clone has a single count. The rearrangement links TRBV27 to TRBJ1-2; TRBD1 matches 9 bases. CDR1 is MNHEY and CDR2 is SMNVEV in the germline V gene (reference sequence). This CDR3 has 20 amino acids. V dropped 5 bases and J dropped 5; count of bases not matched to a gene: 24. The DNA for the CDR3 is TGTGCCAGCAGTCCCAAATGGCTGAGGGGGACAGGGCACATCTTATATGGCTACACCTTC. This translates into CASSPKWLRGTGHILYGYTF.

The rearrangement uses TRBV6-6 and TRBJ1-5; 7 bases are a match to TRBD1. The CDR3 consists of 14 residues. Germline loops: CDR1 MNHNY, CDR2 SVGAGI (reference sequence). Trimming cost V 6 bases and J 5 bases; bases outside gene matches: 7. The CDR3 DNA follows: TGTGCCAGCAGCAAGAGGGGGCTGGATCAGCCCCAGCATTTT. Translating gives CASSKRGLDQPQHF.

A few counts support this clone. CDR3 sequence (DNA): TGTGCCTGGAGTTACGGGGGGGGCAATCAGCCCCAGCATTTT. This encodes CAWSYGGGNQPQHF. The genes are TRBV30 and TRBJ1-5; D is possibly TRBD1 (5 bases). Germline V gives CDR1 GTSNPN, CDR2 SVGIG (reference sequence). There are 14 residues in the CDR3. V was shortened by 2 bases and J by 2 bases, with 10 bases between the two germline ends.

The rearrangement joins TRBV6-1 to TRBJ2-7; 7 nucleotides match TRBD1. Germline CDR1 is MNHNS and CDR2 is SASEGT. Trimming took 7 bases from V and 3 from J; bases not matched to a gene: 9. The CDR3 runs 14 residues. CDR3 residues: CASNLPTGDYEQYF. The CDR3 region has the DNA TGTGCCAGCAATCTACCTACAGGGGACTACGAGCAGTACTTC.